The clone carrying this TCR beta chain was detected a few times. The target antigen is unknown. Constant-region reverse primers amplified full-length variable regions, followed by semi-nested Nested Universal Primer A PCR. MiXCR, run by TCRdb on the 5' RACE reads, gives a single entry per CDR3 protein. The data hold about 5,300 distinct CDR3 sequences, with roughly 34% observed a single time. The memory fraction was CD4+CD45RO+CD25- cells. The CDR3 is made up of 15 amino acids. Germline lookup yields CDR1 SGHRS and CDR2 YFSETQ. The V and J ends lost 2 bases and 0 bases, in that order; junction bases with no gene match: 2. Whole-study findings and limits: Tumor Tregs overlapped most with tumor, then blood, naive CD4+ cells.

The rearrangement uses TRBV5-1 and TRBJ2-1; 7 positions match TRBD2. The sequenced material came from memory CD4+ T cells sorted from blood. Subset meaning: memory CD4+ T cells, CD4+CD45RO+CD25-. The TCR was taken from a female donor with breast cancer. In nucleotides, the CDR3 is TGCGCCAGCAGCTTTGGCGGGAGCTCCTACAATGAGCAGTTCTTC. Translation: CASSFGGSSYNEQFF.